This TCR beta chain was obtained from a study of cytomegalovirus exposure and HLA in healthy donors. Overall study results and limits: The study flagged about 150 TCR beta chains as cytomegalovirus-associated. CMV serostatus stood as the only immune exposure information on hand.

PCR amplification relied on 60 Vbeta primers (plus 13 Jbeta primers). Assay: immunoSEQ multiplex PCR; the TCRdb copy retains only in-frame clones and omits some. The sample has roughly 95,000 clones; roughly 82% are singletons. A remark on this clone: The antigen remains undetermined.

The CDR3 loop spans 18 amino acids. Germline CDR1 is SGDLS and CDR2 is YYNGEE. V shed 4 bases, J shed 3 bases, and the junction held 10 bases outside the gene matches. The sample comprised PBMCs. The chain is built from TRBV9 and TRBJ2-2, with TRBD2 matching over 12 bases. This TCR derives from a man aged 25-40 years in good health and CMV-seropositive. CDR3: CASSFGLAGKPYTGELFF. The CDR3 nucleotides are TGTGCCAGCAGCTTCGGACTAGCGGGAAAACCCTACACCGGGGAGCTGTTTTTT.